A single TCR beta chain is shown here with its context. The data stem from a study of T cells in Graves' hyperthyroidism and ophthalmopathy. TCR beta CDR3 regions were amplified from RNA transcripts. Researchers ran a first-round RT-PCR on the TCR CDR3 using the HTBI primer set. From the multiplex PCR reads, TCRdb called clonotypes with MiXCR, one entry per CDR3 protein. The sample includes hundreds of thousands of distinct CDR3 sequences, about 17% of them seen just once. V lost 2 bases and J 8 bases, leaving 13 bases between the germline ends. The CDR3 totals 14 residues. The germline V gene has CDR1 KGHSH and CDR2 LQKENI.

The V and J genes are TRBV18 and TRBJ1-5; D is ambiguous. The sequencing input was blood. The source is a woman aged 50 to 60 with Graves' hyperthyroidism that later progressed to Graves' ophthalmopathy. The CDR3 DNA follows: TGTGCCAGCTCACCAATAATGACCCGAGAGCCCCAGCATTTT. Amino acid sequence: CASSPIMTREPQHF.